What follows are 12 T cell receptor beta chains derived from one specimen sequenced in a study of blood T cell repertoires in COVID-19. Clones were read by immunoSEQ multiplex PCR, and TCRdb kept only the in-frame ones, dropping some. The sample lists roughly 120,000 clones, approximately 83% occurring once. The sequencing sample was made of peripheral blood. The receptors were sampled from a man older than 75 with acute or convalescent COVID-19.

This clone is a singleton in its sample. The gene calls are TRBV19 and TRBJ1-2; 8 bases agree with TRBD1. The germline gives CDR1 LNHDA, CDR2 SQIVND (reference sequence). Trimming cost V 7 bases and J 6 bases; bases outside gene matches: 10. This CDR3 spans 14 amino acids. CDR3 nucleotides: TGTGCCAGTACCGAAGACAGGGGCCTGAATGGCTACACCTTC. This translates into CASTEDRGLNGYTF.

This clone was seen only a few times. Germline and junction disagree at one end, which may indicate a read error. CDR3 coding DNA: TGTGCCAGTAGTGTGACCGGGGAAGACTATGTCTACACCTTC. Amino acid sequence: CASSVTGEDYVYTF. The chain carries TRBV19 and TRBJ1-2; D remains unclear. The CDR3 has 14 amino acids. Germline CDR1 is LNHDA and CDR2 is SQIVND (reference sequence). Drawing the rest from reference TRBV19 and TRBJ1-2, the complete variable domain is DGGITQSPKYLFRKEGQNVTLSCEQNLNHDAMYWYRQDPGQGLRLIYYSQIVNDFQKGDIAEGYSVSREKKESFPLTVTSAQKNPTAFYLCASSVTGEDYVYTFGSGTRLTVV.

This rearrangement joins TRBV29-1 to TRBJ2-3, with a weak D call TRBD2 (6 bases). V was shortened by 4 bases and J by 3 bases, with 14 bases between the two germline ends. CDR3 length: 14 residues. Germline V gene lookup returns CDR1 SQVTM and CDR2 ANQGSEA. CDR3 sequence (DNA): TGCAGCGTTGGCCTCGGGAGAGGTACAGATACGCAGTATTTT. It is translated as CSVGLGRGTDTQYF.

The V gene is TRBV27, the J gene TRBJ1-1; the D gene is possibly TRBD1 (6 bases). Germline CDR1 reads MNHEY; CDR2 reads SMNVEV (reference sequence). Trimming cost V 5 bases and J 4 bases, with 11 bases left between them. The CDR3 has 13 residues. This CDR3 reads CASSQRQATEAFF. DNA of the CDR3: TGTGCCAGCAGTCAGCGACAGGCCACTGAAGCTTTCTTT.

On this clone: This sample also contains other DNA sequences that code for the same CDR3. The CDR3, as DNA: TGCGCCAGCAGCCCAGGGGGAACTAATGAAAAACTGTTTTTT. It codes for CASSPGGTNEKLFF. The V call is TRBV5-1, the J call TRBJ1-4; TRBD1 aligns across 7 bases. The trim removed 4 bases at V and 1 base at J, leaving 1 base unmatched. CDR3 size: 14 residues. Per germline, CDR1 SGHRS and CDR2 YFSETQ. The entire variable domain, with the rest obtained from reference TRBV5-1 and TRBJ1-4, is as follows: KAGVTQTPRYLIKTRGQQVTLSCSPISGHRSVSWYQQTPGQGLQFLFEYFSETQRNKGNFPGRFSGRQFSNSRSEMNVSTLELGDSALYLCASSPGGTNEKLFFGSGTQLSVL.

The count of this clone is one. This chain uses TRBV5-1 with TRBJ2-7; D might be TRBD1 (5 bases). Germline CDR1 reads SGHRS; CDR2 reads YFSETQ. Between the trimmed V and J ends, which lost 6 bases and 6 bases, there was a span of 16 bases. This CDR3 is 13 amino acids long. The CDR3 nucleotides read TGCGCCAGCAACAAGGGGCTCCCGGGCGAGCAGTACTTC. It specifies CASNKGLPGEQYF.

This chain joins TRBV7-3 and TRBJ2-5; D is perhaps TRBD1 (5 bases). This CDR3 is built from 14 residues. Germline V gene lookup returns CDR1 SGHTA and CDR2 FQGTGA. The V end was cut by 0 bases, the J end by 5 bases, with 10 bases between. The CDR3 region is CASSLTAGLETQYF. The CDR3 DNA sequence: TGTGCCAGCAGCTTAACGGCAGGGTTGGAGACCCAGTACTTC.

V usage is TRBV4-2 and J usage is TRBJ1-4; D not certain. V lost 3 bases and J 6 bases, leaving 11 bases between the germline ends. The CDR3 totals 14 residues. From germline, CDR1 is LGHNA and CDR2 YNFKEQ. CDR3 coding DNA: TGTGCCAGCAGCCATTCGACTGTGGATGAAAAACTGTTTTTT. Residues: CASSHSTVDEKLFF.

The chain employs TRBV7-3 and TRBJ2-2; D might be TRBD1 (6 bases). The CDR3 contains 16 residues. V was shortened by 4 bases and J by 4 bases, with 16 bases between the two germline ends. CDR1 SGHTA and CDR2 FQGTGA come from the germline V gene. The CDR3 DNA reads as TGTGCCAGCAGCTCAAGAAGGGGGATGTCCACCGGGGAGCTGTTTTTT. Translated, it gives CASSSRRGMSTGELFF.

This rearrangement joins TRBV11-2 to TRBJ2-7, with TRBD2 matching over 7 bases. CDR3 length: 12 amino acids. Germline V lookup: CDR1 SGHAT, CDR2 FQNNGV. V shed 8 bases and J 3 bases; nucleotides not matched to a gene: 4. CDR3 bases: TGTGCCAGCGGGGAGGGGAGCTACGAGCAGTACTTC. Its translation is CASGEGSYEQYF. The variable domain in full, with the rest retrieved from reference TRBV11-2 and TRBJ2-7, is EAGVAQSPRYKIIEKRQSVAFWCNPISGHATLYWYQQILGQGPKLLIQFQNNGVVDDSQLPKDRFSAERLKGVDSTLKIQPAKLEDSAVYLCASGEGSYEQYFGPGTRLTVT.

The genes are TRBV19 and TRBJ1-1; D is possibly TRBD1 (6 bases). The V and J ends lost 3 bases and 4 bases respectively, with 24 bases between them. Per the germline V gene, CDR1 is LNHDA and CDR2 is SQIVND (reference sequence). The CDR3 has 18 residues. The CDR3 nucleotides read TGTGCCAGTAGTATCTCAACCACTACCCATTACAGGGCCACTGAAGCTTTCTTT. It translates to CASSISTTTHYRATEAFF. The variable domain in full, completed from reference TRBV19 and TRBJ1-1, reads DGGITQSPKYLFRKEGQNVTLSCEQNLNHDAMYWYRQDPGQGLRLIYYSQIVNDFQKGDIAEGYSVSREKKESFPLTVTSAQKNPTAFYLCASSISTTTHYRATEAFFGQGTRLTVV.

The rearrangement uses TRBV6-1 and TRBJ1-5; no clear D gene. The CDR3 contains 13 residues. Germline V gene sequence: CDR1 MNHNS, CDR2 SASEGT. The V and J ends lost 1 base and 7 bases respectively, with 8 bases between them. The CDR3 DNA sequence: TGTGCCAGCAGTGAAGTTGAGAGCCAGCCCCAGCATTTT. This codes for CASSEVESQPQHF.